This T cell receptor (beta chain) stems from a study of control samples from healthy donors and cancer patients (dated by TCRdb to 2018 to 2021). As concerns this clone: It has no known antigen specificity. No per-base quality is available; no much larger clone lies one base away.

The library was built by means of the immunoSEQ multiplex PCR assay. In TCRdb, the immuneACCESS table is reduced to in-frame sequences with V and J assigned. These tables do not hold every clone; where another copy was compared, an unresolved V gene accounts for under half, and the others remain unexplained. The sample has 150,000 to 200,000 clones on record, approximately 92% of them singletons. The leading ten clones occupy 2% of the sample. Spanning cysteine to phenylalanine, the CDR3 consists of 13 amino acids. The retained sequence is limited to the CDR3, 39 bases, with the frame set at the first base. V gives up 0 bases and J gives up 7 bases, and the segment between their germline ends measures 8 bases. Via the germline V gene, CDR1 is SGDLS and CDR2 YYNGEE.

The receptor's source is a woman aged 35 to 49 in good health. The source material was blood. This chain joins TRBV9 to TRBJ2-1, with the identity of the D gene unclear. CDR3 region: CASSVAQTNEQFF. The nucleotide sequence reads TGTGCCAGCAGCGTAGCACAGACTAATGAGCAGTTCTTC.